This T cell receptor beta chain was observed in a study of shared clonotypes between healthy human individuals. About this clone: Its matching antigen is unknown.

Clones were sequenced by immunoSEQ multiplex PCR, and TCRdb holds only the in-frame ones, with some missing. In the table there are some 1 million clones, around 76% of which are singletons. Notes on the study in general: Across a handful of donors, naive CD4 shared roughly 5%, naive CD8 over 3%, memory CD4 roughly 2.4%, memory CD8 0.4%.

CDR3 size: 13 residues. V lost 3 bases, J lost 3 bases, and 8 bases lay in between. CDR1 and CDR2 (germline): MDHEN, SYDVKM. The chain recombines TRBV28 with TRBJ2-5; D gene uncertain. What was sequenced was memory CD4+ T cells sorted from blood. Subset: CD45RA-negative fraction. This TCR came from a young man in good health. CDR3 sequence reads: CASSFGKKETQYF. Written as DNA, the CDR3 is TGTGCCAGCAGTTTCGGAAAGAAAGAGACCCAGTACTTC. The full variable domain, with the rest looked up from reference TRBV28 and TRBJ2-5, is DVKVTQSSRYLVKRTGEKVFLECVQDMDHENMFWYRQDPGLGLRLIYFSYDVKMKEKGDIPEGYSVSREKKERFSLILESASTNQTSMYLCASSFGKKETQYFGPGTRLLVL.